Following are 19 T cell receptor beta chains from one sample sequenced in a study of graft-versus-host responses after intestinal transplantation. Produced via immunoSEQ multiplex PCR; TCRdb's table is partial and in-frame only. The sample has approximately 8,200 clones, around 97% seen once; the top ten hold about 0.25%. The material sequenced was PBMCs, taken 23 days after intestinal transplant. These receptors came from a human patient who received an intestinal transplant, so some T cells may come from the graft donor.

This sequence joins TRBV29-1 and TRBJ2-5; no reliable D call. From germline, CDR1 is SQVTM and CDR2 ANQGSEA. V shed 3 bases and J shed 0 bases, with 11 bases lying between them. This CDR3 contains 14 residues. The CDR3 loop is CSVDSASYQETQYF. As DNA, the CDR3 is TGCAGCGTTGACAGCGCTTCGTACCAAGAGACCCAGTACTTC.

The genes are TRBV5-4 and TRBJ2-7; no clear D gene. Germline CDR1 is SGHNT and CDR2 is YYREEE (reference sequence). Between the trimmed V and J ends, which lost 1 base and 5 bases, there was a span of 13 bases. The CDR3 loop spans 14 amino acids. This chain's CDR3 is CASSLRLEIDEQYF. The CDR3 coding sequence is TGTGCCAGCAGCTTGAGGCTAGAAATAGACGAGCAGTACTTC.

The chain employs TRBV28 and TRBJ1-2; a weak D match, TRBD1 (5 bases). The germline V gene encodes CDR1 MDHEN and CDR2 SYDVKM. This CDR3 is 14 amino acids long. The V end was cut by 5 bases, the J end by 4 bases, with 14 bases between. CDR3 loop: CASSPRGTFYGYTF. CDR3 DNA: TGTGCCAGCAGTCCTAGAGGGACTTTCTATGGCTACACCTTC.

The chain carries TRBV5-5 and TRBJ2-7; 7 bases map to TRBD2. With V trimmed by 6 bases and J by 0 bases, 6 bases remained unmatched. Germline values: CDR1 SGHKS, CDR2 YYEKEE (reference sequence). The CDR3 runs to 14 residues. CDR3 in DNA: TGTGCCAGCACCCTGGGAGGGAGCTCCTACGAGCAGTACTTC. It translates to CASTLGGSSYEQYF.

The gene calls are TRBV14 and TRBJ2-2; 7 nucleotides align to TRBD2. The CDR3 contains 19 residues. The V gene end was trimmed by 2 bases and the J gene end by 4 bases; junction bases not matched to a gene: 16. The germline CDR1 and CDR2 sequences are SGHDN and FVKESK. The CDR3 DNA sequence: TGTGCCAGCAGCCAAAGGGCCGTGGGAGGGATGTCCGGCACCGGGGAGCTGTTTTTT. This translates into CASSQRAVGGMSGTGELFF.

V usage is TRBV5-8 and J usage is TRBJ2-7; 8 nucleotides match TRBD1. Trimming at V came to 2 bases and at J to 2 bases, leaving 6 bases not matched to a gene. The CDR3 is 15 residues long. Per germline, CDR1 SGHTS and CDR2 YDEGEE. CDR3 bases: TGTGCCAGCAGCTTTTACGGGACAGGAGCCTACGAGCAGTACTTC. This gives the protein CASSFYGTGAYEQYF.

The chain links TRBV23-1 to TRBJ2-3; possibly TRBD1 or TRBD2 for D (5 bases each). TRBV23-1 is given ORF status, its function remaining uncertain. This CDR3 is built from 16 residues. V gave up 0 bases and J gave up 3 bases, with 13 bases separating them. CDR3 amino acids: CASSQSSGWGTDTQYF. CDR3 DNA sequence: TGCGCCAGCAGTCAATCTTCGGGGTGGGGGACAGATACGCAGTATTTT.

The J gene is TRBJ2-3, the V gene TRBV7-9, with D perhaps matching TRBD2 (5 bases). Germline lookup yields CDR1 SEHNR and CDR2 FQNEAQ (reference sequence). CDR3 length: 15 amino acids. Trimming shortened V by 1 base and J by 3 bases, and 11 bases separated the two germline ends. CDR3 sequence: CASSLVAQRTDTQYF. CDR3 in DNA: TGTGCCAGCAGCTTAGTTGCCCAGCGGACAGATACGCAGTATTTT.

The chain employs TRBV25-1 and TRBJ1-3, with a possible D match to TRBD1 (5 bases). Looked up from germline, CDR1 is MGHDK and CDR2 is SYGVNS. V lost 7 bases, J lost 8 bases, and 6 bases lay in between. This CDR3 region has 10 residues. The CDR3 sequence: CASKGDTIYF. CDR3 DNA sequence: TGTGCCAGCAAAGGGGACACCATATATTTT.

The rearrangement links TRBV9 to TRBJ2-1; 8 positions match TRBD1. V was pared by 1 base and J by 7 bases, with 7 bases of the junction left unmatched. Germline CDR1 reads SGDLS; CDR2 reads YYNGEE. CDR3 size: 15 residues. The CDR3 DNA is TGTGCCAGCAGCGTACAGGGGGCAAAGATGAATGAGCAGTTCTTC. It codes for CASSVQGAKMNEQFF.

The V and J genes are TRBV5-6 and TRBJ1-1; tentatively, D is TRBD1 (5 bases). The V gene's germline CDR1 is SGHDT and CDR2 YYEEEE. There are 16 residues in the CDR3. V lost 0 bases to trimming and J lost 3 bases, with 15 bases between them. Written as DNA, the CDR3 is TGTGCCAGCAGCTTGGCCCCAGGGTATGAGGACACTGAAGCTTTCTTT. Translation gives CASSLAPGYEDTEAFF.

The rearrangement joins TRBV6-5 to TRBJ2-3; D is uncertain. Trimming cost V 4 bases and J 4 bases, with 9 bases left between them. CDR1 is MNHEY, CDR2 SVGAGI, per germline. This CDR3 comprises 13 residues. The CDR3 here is CASSFRMADTQYF. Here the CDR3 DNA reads TGTGCCAGCAGTTTCCGTATGGCAGATACGCAGTATTTT.

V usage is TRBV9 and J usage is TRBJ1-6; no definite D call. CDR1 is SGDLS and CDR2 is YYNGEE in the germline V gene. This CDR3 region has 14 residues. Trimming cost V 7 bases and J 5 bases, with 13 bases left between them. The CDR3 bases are TGTGCCAGCCGACGAAGGGTTGATAATTCACCCCTCCACTTT. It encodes CASRRRVDNSPLHF.

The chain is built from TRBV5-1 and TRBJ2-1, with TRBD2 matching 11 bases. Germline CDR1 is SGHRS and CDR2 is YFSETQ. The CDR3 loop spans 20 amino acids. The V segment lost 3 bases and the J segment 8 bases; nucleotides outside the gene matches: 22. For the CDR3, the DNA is TGCGCCAGCAGCTCCCTTCCGGGACTAGCGGTTCCGTTACGTGGGGATGAGCAGTTCTTC. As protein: CASSSLPGLAVPLRGDEQFF.

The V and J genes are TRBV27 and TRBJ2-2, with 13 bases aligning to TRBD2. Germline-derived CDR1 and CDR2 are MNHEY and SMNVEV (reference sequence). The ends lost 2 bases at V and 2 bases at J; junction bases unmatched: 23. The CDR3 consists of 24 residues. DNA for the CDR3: TGTGCCAGCAGTTTAAACCCACCCGGGACCGCGGGACTAGCGGGACCCATCAACACCGGGGAGCTGTTTTTT. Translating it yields CASSLNPPGTAGLAGPINTGELFF.

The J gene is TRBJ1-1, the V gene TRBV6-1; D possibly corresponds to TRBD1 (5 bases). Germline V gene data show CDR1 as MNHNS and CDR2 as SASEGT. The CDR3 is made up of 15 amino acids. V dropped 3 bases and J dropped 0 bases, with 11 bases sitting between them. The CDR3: CASSDLGRVNTEAFF. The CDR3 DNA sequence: TGTGCCAGCAGTGACCTGGGCAGGGTGAACACTGAAGCTTTCTTT.

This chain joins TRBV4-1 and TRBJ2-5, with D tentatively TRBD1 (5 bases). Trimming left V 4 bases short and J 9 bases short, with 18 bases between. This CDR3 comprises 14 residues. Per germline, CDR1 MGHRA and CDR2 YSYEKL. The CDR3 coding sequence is TGCGCCAGCAGCCTTGGGCGCAGGGATGATGCCCAGTACTTC. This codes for CASSLGRRDDAQYF.

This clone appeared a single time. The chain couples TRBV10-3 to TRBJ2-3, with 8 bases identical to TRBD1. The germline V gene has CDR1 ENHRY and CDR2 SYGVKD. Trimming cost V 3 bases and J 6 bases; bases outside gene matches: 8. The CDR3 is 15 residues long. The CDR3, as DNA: TGTGCCATCAGTGACCGAGACAGGGGCCCCGATACGCAGTATTTT. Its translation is CAISDRDRGPDTQYF.

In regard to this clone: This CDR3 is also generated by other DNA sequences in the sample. CDR3 nucleotide sequence: TGTGCCAGCATCAACCAAGGGGGCCAGGGGGGAGGGGGCCTCTATGGCTACACCTTC. Translation: CASINQGGQGGGGLYGYTF. The chain couples TRBV2 to TRBJ1-2, with 7 bases identical to TRBD1. CDR3 length: 19 residues. J was trimmed by 4 bases and V by 7 bases; bases with no gene match: 24. In germline, CDR1 is SNHLY, CDR2 FYNNEI.